This T cell receptor (beta chain) was documented in a study of regulatory T cells in long-lasting Graves disease. General study results and limits: There were preferences for TRBV28, TRBJ1-2 and TRBJ2-5 in persistent disease. Relative to newly diagnosed Graves' patients, persistent ones had lower TCR diversity.

Looked up from germline, CDR1 is MNHEY and CDR2 is SVGAGI. The CDR3 extends over 19 amino acids. After removal of 4 bases from V and 2 bases from J, the junction contained 14 bases not matched to a gene. Time point given: persistent/refractory GD, antithyroid drugs over 5 years with positive TRAb. PBMC RNA served as the TCR library source. Peripheral blood, 7 to 9.5 milliliters per patient, was collected in EDTA tubes. This clonotype was seen at least ten times. What it recognizes is unknown. For TCR beta, libraries came from iRepertoire HTBI primers and Arm-PCR of CDR3 regions. TCRdb independently ran MiXCR on the multiplex PCR reads; one entry per CDR3 protein. The repertoire has about 450,000 distinct CDR3 sequences, 20% to 30% of them found once; the top ten carry about a quarter.

The sequence came from a female donor with Graves disease. The chain recombines TRBV6-5 with TRBJ2-7; 13 bases are a match to TRBD2. This material consisted of peripheral blood mononuclear cells (PBMCs), taken when the disease was refractory, from a patient treated with antithyroid drugs. This CDR3 is CASSSQFGTSGEEPYEQYF. CDR3 bases: TGTGCCAGCAGTTCTCAATTCGGGACTAGCGGGGAGGAACCCTACGAGCAGTACTTC.